These T cell receptor beta chains were read from a single sample in a study of cytomegalovirus exposure and HLA in healthy donors. TCRdb's copy holds only in-frame clones and misses some; the assay was immunoSEQ multiplex PCR. Of around 75,000 clones listed, approximately 78% are singletons. Sequenced sample: PBMCs. The receptors derive from a man between 40 and 49 years old in good health and CMV-seronegative. Both conserved end residues are part of each CDR3. D genes are given only for firm matches. The listing skips clone size in some rows; elsewhere it reads once, few, many or a size class.

j_call clone_size v_call d_call cdr3_nt cdr3_aa
TRBJ2-5 - TRBV19 - TGTGCCAGTAGTGCGGGAAGCGGTCCGTTCCTAGAGACCCAGTACTTC CASSAGSGPFLETQYF
TRBJ1-6 few TRBV6-6 - TGTGCCAGCAGGTTCCTTAATTCACCCCTCCACTTT CASRFLNSPLHF
TRBJ2-5 - TRBV18 TRBD1 TGTGCCAGCTCACCGCGGACAGGGTCTCGGGAGACCCAGTACTTC CASSPRTGSRETQYF
TRBJ2-3 once TRBV5-4 - TGTGCCAGCAGCTCAACCCCGGGTGCAGGGAGCACAGATACGCAGTATTTT CASSSTPGAGSTDTQYF
TRBJ1-2 - TRBV6-5 - TGTGCCAGCAGTGTCGGCCTGACAGAGAACTATGGCTACACCTTC CASSVGLTENYGYTF
TRBJ1-2 - TRBV5-1 - TGCGCCAGCAGCCGCGGATTCGAGGAATATGGCTACACCTTC CASSRGFEEYGYTF
TRBJ2-7 - TRBV4-1 - TGCGCCAGCAGTGGGGGAAGACAGGCAACCCGGGAGCAGTACTTC CASSGGRQATREQYF
TRBJ2-7 once TRBV2 TRBD1 TGTGCCAGCAGCGTCCGGGACAGCTACGAGCAGTACTTC CASSVRDSYEQYF
TRBJ1-5 - TRBV19 - TGTGCCAGTAGTATAGGGACAGCACCCTACAATCAGCCCCAGCATTTT CASSIGTAPYNQPQHF
TRBJ2-1 - TRBV7-9 - TGTGCCAGCAGCTTCGAGACAGGAACTAGCTCCTACAATGAGCAGTTCTTC CASSFETGTSSYNEQFF
TRBJ2-7 - TRBV28 TRBD1 TGTGCCAGCAGTGTAGGGGGACAGGGGAGTAGCGAGCAGTACTTC CASSVGGQGSSEQYF
TRBJ1-5 - TRBV29-1 - TGCAGCGTTCCCTCGGGACACTCAGCCGGCGGCAATCAGCCCCAGCATTTT CSVPSGHSAGGNQPQHF
TRBJ1-2 - TRBV2 TRBD1 TGTGCCAGCAGTTACACAGGGGCGGAGAGCTACACCTTC CASSYTGAESYTF
TRBJ2-2 - TRBV27 - TGTGCCAGCAGAAGGAGGACGAACACCGGGGAGCTGTTTTTT CASRRRTNTGELFF
TRBJ2-1 - TRBV9 - TGTGCCAGCAGCGACACCGGACTGCCCTACAATGAGCAGTTCTTC CASSDTGLPYNEQFF
TRBJ1-2 - TRBV7-9 TRBD1 TGTGCCAGCAGTCCCGGACAGGGAACAGGCTATGGCTACACCTTC CASSPGQGTGYGYTF
TRBJ1-3 once TRBV18 - TGTGCCAGCTCACCACCGCACGGAGCCATAAACACCATATATTTT CASSPPHGAINTIYF
TRBJ1-6 - TRBV6-4 TRBD1 TGTGCCAGCAGTGAAAGACAGGGGCGTAATTCACCCCTCCACTTT CASSERQGRNSPLHF
TRBJ2-1 - TRBV10-3 - TGTGCCATCAGGGGGGGACCTCCATCCTACAATGAGCAGTTCTTC CAIRGGPPSYNEQFF
TRBJ1-3 few TRBV7-2 - TGTGCCAGCAGCCGACAGGCCTCTGGAAACACCATATATTTT CASSRQASGNTIYF
TRBJ2-2 few TRBV2 - TGTGCCAGCAGCCGAGGGCAGAACACCGGGGAGCTGTTTTTT CASSRGQNTGELFF
TRBJ2-5 - TRBV7-2 - TGTGCCAGCAGCTCAAGGGCTAGCTCAGAGACCCAGTACTTC CASSSRASSETQYF
TRBJ1-2 few TRBV12-5 TRBD1 TGTGCTAGTGGTTTGGAAGGACAGGTAGGAGGCTACACCTTC CASGLEGQVGGYTF
TRBJ1-1 - TRBV2 - TGTGCCAGCAGTGACAGGGAGGGCACTGAAGCTTTCTTT CASSDREGTEAFF
TRBJ2-7 - TRBV5-1 - TGCGCCAGCAGTCCAGACTGGACTACCTCCTACGAGCAGTACTTC CASSPDWTTSYEQYF
TRBJ2-1 - TRBV7-3 - TGTGCCAGCAGCTGGGGGGGGCAAAAAAATGAGCAGTTCTTC CASSWGGQKNEQFF
TRBJ2-1 - TRBV6-5 TRBD2 TGTGCCAGCAGTTCCAGGACTAGCGGTTCCTACAATGAGCAGTTCTTC CASSSRTSGSYNEQFF
TRBJ1-1 - TRBV7-9 - TGTGCCAGCAGCTTACAGTGGTCGGGCACTGAAGCTTTCTTT CASSLQWSGTEAFF
TRBJ1-4 - TRBV6-5 TRBD1 TGTGCCACCGGACAGGGGACAACTAATGAAAAACTGTTTTTT CATGQGTTNEKLFF
TRBJ2-5 - TRBV6-4 TRBD2 TGTGCCAGCAGTCGCTTTGGGGGGGGTCTAGGAGAGACCCAGTACTTC CASSRFGGGLGETQYF
TRBJ1-4 - TRBV30 - TGTGCCTGGAGTGTTAGGTTCTACAGGAGGGGTAATGAAAAACTGTTTTTT CAWSVRFYRRGNEKLFF